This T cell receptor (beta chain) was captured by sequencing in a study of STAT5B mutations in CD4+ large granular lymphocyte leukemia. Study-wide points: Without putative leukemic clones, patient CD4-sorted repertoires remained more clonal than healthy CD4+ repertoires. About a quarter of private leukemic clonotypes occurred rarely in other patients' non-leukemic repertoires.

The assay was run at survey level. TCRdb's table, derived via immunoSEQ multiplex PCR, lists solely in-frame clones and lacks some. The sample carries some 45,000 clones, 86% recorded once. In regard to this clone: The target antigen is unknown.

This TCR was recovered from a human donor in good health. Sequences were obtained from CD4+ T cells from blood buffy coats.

Here the CDR3 DNA reads TGTGCCAGCAGCTTAGGACTAGCGGGCCATACGCTATACTTC. It codes for CASSLGLAGHTLYF. The rearrangement uses TRBV7-3 and TRBJ2-5; 11 positions match TRBD2. There are 14 residues in the CDR3. CDR1 and CDR2 (germline): SGHTA, FQGTGA. J gave up 14 bases and V 2 bases, and 10 bases lay outside the gene matches.